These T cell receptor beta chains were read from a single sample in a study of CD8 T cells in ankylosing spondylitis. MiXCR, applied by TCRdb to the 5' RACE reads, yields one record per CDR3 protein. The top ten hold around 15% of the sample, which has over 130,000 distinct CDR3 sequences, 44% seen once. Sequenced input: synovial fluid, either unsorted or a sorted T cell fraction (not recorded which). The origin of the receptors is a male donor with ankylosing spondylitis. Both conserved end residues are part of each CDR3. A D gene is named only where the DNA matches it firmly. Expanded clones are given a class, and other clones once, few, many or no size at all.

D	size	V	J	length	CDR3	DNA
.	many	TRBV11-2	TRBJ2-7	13	CASSLDLGREQYF	TGTGCCAGCAGCTTAGATTTGGGTCGCGAGCAGTACTTC
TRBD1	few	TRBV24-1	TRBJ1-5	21	CATSDRFGADRGRVGYQPQHF	TGTGCCACCAGTGACCGATTTGGAGCCGACAGGGGGCGCGTGGGGTATCAGCCCCAGCATTTT
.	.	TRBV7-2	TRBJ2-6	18	CASSLVARSLSGANVLTF	TGTGCCAGCAGCTTAGTCGCCAGGTCTTTATCTGGGGCCAACGTCCTGACTTTC
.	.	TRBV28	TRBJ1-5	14	CASRDWDTNQPQHF	TGTGCCAGCAGGGATTGGGACACTAATCAGCCCCAGCATTTT
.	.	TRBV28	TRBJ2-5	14	CASSFPGHFRTQYF	TGTGCCAGCAGTTTTCCCGGACACTTCCGGACCCAGTACTTC
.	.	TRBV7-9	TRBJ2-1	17	CASSDRARERGYNEQFF	TGTGCCAGCAGCGACCGGGCCCGGGAGAGAGGGTACAATGAGCAGTTCTTC
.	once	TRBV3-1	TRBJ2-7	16	CASSLSYGPRSYEQYF	TGTGCCAGCAGCCTTTCGTACGGACCTCGATCCTACGAGCAGTACTTC
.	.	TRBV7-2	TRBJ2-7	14	CASSLRSGGYEQYF	TGTGCCAGCAGCTTACGTTCCGGGGGTTACGAGCAGTACTTC
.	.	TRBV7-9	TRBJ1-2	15	CASRQIRGLGYGYTF	TGTGCCAGCAGACAAATCCGGGGGTTAGGCTATGGCTACACCTTC
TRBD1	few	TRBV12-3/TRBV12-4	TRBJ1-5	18	CASSTGTGAYPIDQPQHF	TGTGCCAGCAGTACCGGGACAGGGGCCTATCCAATAGATCAGCCCCAGCATTTT
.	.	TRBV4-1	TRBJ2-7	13	CASSQDTENEQYF	TGCGCCAGCAGCCAAGACACCGAGAACGAGCAGTACTTC
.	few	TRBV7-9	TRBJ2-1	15	CASSLPNRDSNEQFF	TGTGCCAGCAGCTTACCGAACAGAGACAGTAATGAGCAGTTCTTC
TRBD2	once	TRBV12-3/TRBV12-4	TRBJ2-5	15	CASSSNGRAGETQYF	TGTGCCAGCAGTTCCAACGGGAGGGCCGGAGAGACCCAGTACTTC
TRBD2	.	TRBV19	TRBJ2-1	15	CASSVSGRKLNEQFF	TGTGCCAGTAGTGTAAGCGGGAGGAAATTGAATGAGCAGTTCTTC
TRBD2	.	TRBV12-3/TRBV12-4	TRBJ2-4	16	CASSFSGGLAGHIQYF	TGTGCCAGCAGTTTCAGCGGGGGACTAGCGGGGCACATTCAGTACTTC
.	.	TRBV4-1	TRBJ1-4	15	CASSQPGHLGEKLFF	TGCGCCAGCAGCCAACCGGGACATCTTGGTGAAAAACTGTTTTTT
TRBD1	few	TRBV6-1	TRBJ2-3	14	CASTSGQATDTQYF	TGTGCCAGCACCTCCGGACAGGCAACAGATACGCAGTATTTT
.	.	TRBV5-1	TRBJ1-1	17	CASSPRTKWPGSTEAFF	TGCGCCAGCAGCCCTAGGACAAAATGGCCGGGGTCTACTGAAGCTTTCTTT
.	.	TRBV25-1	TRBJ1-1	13	CASRSEGDTEAFF	TGTGCCAGCAGATCGGAGGGCGACACTGAAGCTTTCTTT
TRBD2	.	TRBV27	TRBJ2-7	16	CASSSGTSGILYEQYF	TGTGCCAGCAGTTCAGGGACTAGCGGGATCCTCTACGAGCAGTACTTC
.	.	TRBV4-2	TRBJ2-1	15	CASSQDFASWGEQFF	TGTGCCAGCAGCCAAGATTTCGCTTCCTGGGGTGAGCAGTTCTTC
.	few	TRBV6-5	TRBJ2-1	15	CASSSGQISYNEQFF	TGTGCCAGCAGTTCAGGACAGATCTCCTACAATGAGCAGTTCTTC
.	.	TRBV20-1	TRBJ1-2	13	CSAGLLRIYGYTF	TGCAGTGCTGGTCTACTTCGGATCTATGGCTACACCTTC